The T cell receptor (beta chain) described here comes from a study of T cells after yellow fever vaccination. Across the whole study: SMART-Seq v4 Ultra Low Input prepared the low-cell-number fractions.

Trimming removed 7 bases at V and 0 bases at J, with 10 bases between. CDR3 length: 15 residues. Germline loops: CDR1 MDHEN, CDR2 SYDVKM. A single record per CDR3 protein comes from TCRdb applying MiXCR to the 5' RACE reads. The sample records around 320,000 distinct CDR3 sequences, about 10% being singletons. As concerns this clonotype: Its antigen is unidentified.

The study, taken as a whole, reports: Clonotypes appearing in both CD4 and CD8 compartments existed, and their share was small. In FACS-sorted repertoires, abundant clonotypes from the bulk population could appear as contaminants. It was a weaker secondary response, yet one that peaked faster, at day 5 versus 15.

The chain carries TRBV28 and TRBJ2-6, with TRBD1 as a possible D gene (6 bases). The sequence was collected from a man between 18 and 35 years old who received the YFV17D yellow fever vaccine. The source material was CD4+ T cells sorted from PBMCs, sampled 5 days after the yellow fever booster vaccination. CDR3 nucleotides: TGTGCCAGCAACAGGGCCCACTCTGGGGCCAACGTCCTGACTTTC. This translates into CASNRAHSGANVLTF.